The 32 T cell receptor beta chains below come from one sample, sequenced in a study of cytomegalovirus exposure and HLA in healthy donors. Measured with immunoSEQ multiplex PCR; TCRdb has only the in-frame clones, and not every one. The repertoire holds about 220,000 clones, 90% to 95% seen once, with roughly 1% in the top ten. Sequenced material: PBMCs. The receptors were sampled from a woman under 30 in good health and CMV-seronegative.

A note on this clone: One end of the junction does not line up with germline, which may come from a read error. This sequence joins TRBV11-2 and TRBJ1-1, with D tentatively TRBD1 (5 bases). Per germline, CDR1 SGHAT and CDR2 FQNNGV. CDR3 length equals 16 residues. The CDR3: CASTLPLGGTGTEAFF. The CDR3 nucleotides are TGTGCCAGCACCTTACCACTGGGGGGAACAGGCACTGAAGCTTTCTTT. Full variable domain (missing parts from reference TRBV11-2 and TRBJ1-1): EAGVAQSPRYKIIEKRQSVAFWCNPISGHATLYWYQQILGQGPKLLIQFQNNGVVDDSQLPKDRFSAERLKGVDSTLKIQPAKLEDSAVYLCASTLPLGGTGTEAFFGQGTRLTVV.

This clone has a handful of counts. V and J are TRBV30 and TRBJ1-1; D uncertain. Trimming took 3 bases from V and 3 from J, leaving 5 bases between them. Germline V lookup: CDR1 GTSNPN, CDR2 SVGIG (reference sequence). This CDR3 has 11 residues. In nucleotides, the CDR3 is TGTGCCTGGAGGCGGGACACTGAAGCTTTCTTT. It encodes CAWRRDTEAFF.

The chain recombines TRBV6-4 with TRBJ1-4; a possible D gene is TRBD1 (6 bases). The CDR3 has 14 residues. Deletions cut 6 bases from V and 3 bases from J, with 11 bases between. CDR1 and CDR2 from the germline V gene are MRHNA and SNTAGT. The CDR3 loop reads CASSQGIANEKLFF. DNA of the CDR3: TGTGCCAGCAGCCAGGGGATCGCTAATGAAAAACTGTTTTTT.

V gene TRBV5-4 combines with J gene TRBJ2-7, with no clear D. The CDR3 contains 14 residues. Germline V lookup: CDR1 SGHNT, CDR2 YYREEE (reference sequence). V was pared by 0 bases and J by 5 bases, with 12 bases between. The CDR3: CASSLGAGRNEQYF. The CDR3 nucleotides read TGTGCCAGCAGCTTGGGGGCCGGAAGGAACGAGCAGTACTTC.

CDR3 in amino acids: CASSVPGQHSGNTIYF. Here the CDR3 DNA reads TGTGCCAGCAGCGTACCGGGACAGCACTCTGGAAACACCATATATTTT. The chain couples TRBV5-4 to TRBJ1-3; 7 bases agree with TRBD1. This CDR3 comprises 16 residues. V was pared by 4 bases and J by 0 bases, with 7 bases of the junction left unmatched. Germline-derived CDR1 and CDR2 are SGHNT and YYREEE (reference sequence).

This clone was counted a single time. V and J are TRBV20-1 and TRBJ2-7; a possible D gene is TRBD2 (6 bases). The CDR3 sequence is 10 residues long. The V end was cut by 6 bases, the J end by 6 bases, with 9 bases between. CDR1 and CDR2 (germline): DFQATT, SNEGSKA (reference sequence). CDR3 bases: TGCAGTGCGGACTACAGCGAGCAGTACTTC. It is translated as CSADYSEQYF.

The chain is built from TRBV27 and TRBJ2-3, with TRBD2 matching 9 bases. V was clipped by 2 bases and J by 4 bases; unmatched bases: 10. CDR3 length equals 17 residues. Germline V gives CDR1 MNHEY, CDR2 SMNVEV (reference sequence). The CDR3 DNA reads as TGTGCCAGCAGTTTAGGATCGGCGGGAGGGGGGCCAGATACGCAGTATTTT. This codes for CASSLGSAGGGPDTQYF.

This clone was observed a single time. This chain links TRBV6-6 with TRBJ2-1; 9 bases match TRBD2. The junction had 3 bases not matched to a gene; V was cut back by 7 bases and J by 2 bases. Germline V gives CDR1 MNHNY, CDR2 SVGAGI (reference sequence). CDR3 size: 14 residues. As DNA, the CDR3 is TGTGCCAGCAAGACTAGCGGACCCTACAATGAGCAGTTCTTC. Translating gives CASKTSGPYNEQFF.

A single count supports this clone. The rearrangement links TRBV5-1 to TRBJ2-1, with 15 bases fitting TRBD2. V was pared by 4 bases and J by 8 bases, with 10 bases of the junction left unmatched. The V gene's germline CDR1 is SGHRS and CDR2 YFSETQ. This CDR3 is built from 17 residues. The CDR3 nucleotides read TGCGCCAGCAGCCGGTGGACTAGCGGGAGGGCAATCGATGAGCAGTTCTTC. Translating gives CASSRWTSGRAIDEQFF.

The chain joins TRBV19 to TRBJ2-1; 9 bases align to TRBD2. The CDR3 length is 14 residues. Trimming took 6 bases from V and 0 from J; bases not matched to a gene: 0. The germline CDR1 and CDR2 sequences are LNHDA and SQIVND (reference sequence). The CDR3 DNA sequence: TGTGCCAGTAGACTAGCGGGCTCCTACAATGAGCAGTTCTTC. Translated, it gives CASRLAGSYNEQFF.

The chain links TRBV5-5 to TRBJ2-7; 9 nucleotides align to TRBD2. This CDR3 spans 15 amino acids. In germline, CDR1 is SGHKS, CDR2 YYEKEE (reference sequence). The V gene end was trimmed by 1 base and the J gene end by 3 bases; junction bases not matched to a gene: 5. CDR3 nucleotide sequence: TGTGCCAGCAGCTTGTCCATAGCGGGAGTCTACGAGCAGTACTTC. Protein: CASSLSIAGVYEQYF.

The CDR3 coding sequence is TGTGCCAGCGGTGGGCCCGCAGGAAACTCTGGAAACACCATATATTTT. Residues: CASGGPAGNSGNTIYF. The V call is TRBV7-7, the J call TRBJ1-3, with unresolved D. Germline CDR1 reads SSHAT; CDR2 reads FNYEAQ (reference sequence). This CDR3 has 16 amino acids. Trimming removed 8 bases from V and 0 bases from J, with 17 bases in between.

V gene TRBV28 combines with J gene TRBJ2-5; 9 bases line up with TRBD2. This CDR3 comprises 17 residues. Germline CDR1 MDHEN, CDR2 SYDVKM. With 2 bases clipped from V and 4 bases from J, the junction kept 11 bases outside the gene matches. CDR3 sequence (DNA): TGTGCCAGCAGTTTACTCCTTAGCGGGAGCGGAGGAGAGACCCAGTACTTC. Protein: CASSLLLSGSGGETQYF.

V usage is TRBV6-4 and J usage is TRBJ1-1; 7 bases agree with TRBD1. Trimming took 6 bases from V and 3 from J; bases not matched to a gene: 13. Germline V gives CDR1 MRHNA, CDR2 SNTAGT. The CDR3 covers 16 residues. The CDR3 nucleotides read TGTGCCAGCAGGCACACCCGAAGGGGGCTCGACACTGAAGCTTTCTTT. It encodes CASRHTRRGLDTEAFF.

The chain links TRBV5-8 to TRBJ2-5; 12 nucleotides align to TRBD2. Germline V gene lookup returns CDR1 SGHTS and CDR2 YDEGEE. The CDR3 extends over 15 amino acids. The V gene end was trimmed by 4 bases and the J gene end by 5 bases; junction bases not matched to a gene: 6. Here the CDR3 reads CASSPGLAGGETQYF. In DNA, the CDR3 is TGTGCCAGCAGCCCGGGACTAGCGGGCGGGGAGACCCAGTACTTC.

This rearrangement joins TRBV10-3 to TRBJ2-3; 10 bases match TRBD2. The length of the CDR3 is 14 residues. V lost 9 bases to trimming and J lost 2 bases; unmatched junction nucleotides: 5. Looked up from germline, CDR1 is ENHRY and CDR2 is SYGVKD. The CDR3 loop reads CAIRAGGPTDTQYF. The CDR3 coding sequence is TGTGCCATACGAGCGGGAGGGCCCACAGATACGCAGTATTTT.

V gene TRBV2 combines with J gene TRBJ2-2; TRBD1 agrees at 9 bases. Trimming took 6 bases from V and 3 from J; bases not matched to a gene: 5. The CDR3 spans 15 residues. Germline loops: CDR1 SNHLY, CDR2 FYNNEI. The CDR3 nucleotides are TGTGCCAGCAGCCGGGACAGGGTGGACACCGGGGAGCTGTTTTTT. Translated, it gives CASSRDRVDTGELFF.

This chain joins TRBV7-9 and TRBJ2-5, with 8 nucleotides matching TRBD2. Germline CDR1 and CDR2: SEHNR and FQNEAQ (reference sequence). The CDR3 has 14 amino acids. The trim removed 2 bases at V and 4 bases at J, leaving 3 bases unmatched. The CDR3 here is CASSLKRERETQYF. CDR3 bases: TGTGCCAGCAGCTTAAAGCGGGAGCGAGAGACCCAGTACTTC.

This chain connects TRBV5-1 to TRBJ2-1; 7 bases map to TRBD2. V trimming: 7 bases; J trimming: 4 bases; junction bases outside the gene matches: 2. The length of the CDR3 is 12 residues. CDR1 SGHRS and CDR2 YFSETQ come from the germline V gene. CDR3 DNA sequence: TGCGCCAGCTTGGGAGGGTACAATGAGCAGTTCTTC. Translated, it gives CASLGGYNEQFF. Combining the CDR3 with reference TRBV5-1 and TRBJ2-1 gives the whole variable domain KAGVTQTPRYLIKTRGQQVTLSCSPISGHRSVSWYQQTPGQGLQFLFEYFSETQRNKGNFPGRFSGRQFSNSRSEMNVSTLELGDSALYLCASLGGYNEQFFGPGTRLTVL.

The chain is built from TRBV19 and TRBJ1-4, with 7 bases aligning to TRBD1. The CDR3 extends over 13 amino acids. The junction had 1 base not matched to a gene; V was cut back by 4 bases and J by 5 bases. CDR1 LNHDA and CDR2 SQIVND come from the germline V gene (reference sequence). CDR3 DNA sequence: TGTGCCAGTAGTAAGACAGGGAATGAAAAACTGTTTTTT. Translated: CASSKTGNEKLFF.

The chain links TRBV6-5 to TRBJ1-5; 7 bases fit TRBD1. The CDR3 sequence is 14 residues long. Germline CDR1 reads MNHEY; CDR2 reads SVGAGI. Trimming at V came to 7 bases and at J to 7 bases, leaving 10 bases not matched to a gene. CDR3 sequence reads: CASTPSTGRQPQHF. CDR3 DNA sequence: TGTGCCAGCACTCCCTCGACAGGGCGGCAGCCCCAGCATTTT.

The chain carries TRBV6-1 and TRBJ2-3, with D possibly matching TRBD2 (5 bases). Trimming shortened V by 2 bases and J by 10 bases, and 22 bases separated the two germline ends. The CDR3 covers 16 residues. CDR1 is MNHNS and CDR2 is SASEGT in the germline V gene. CDR3: CASSEFVGSGNVAQYF. The CDR3 DNA follows: TGTGCCAGCAGTGAATTTGTAGGGTCGGGGAATGTGGCGCAGTATTTT.

The V gene is TRBV29-1, the J gene TRBJ2-1, with TRBD2 matching over 13 bases. CDR1 SQVTM and CDR2 ANQGSEA come from the germline V gene. Trimming removed 7 bases from V and 0 bases from J; junction bases left unmatched: 9. This CDR3 contains 17 residues. CDR3 protein: CSAGGTSGVGSYNEQFF. The CDR3 DNA follows: TGCAGCGCCGGCGGGACTAGCGGGGTGGGCTCCTACAATGAGCAGTTCTTC.

This chain connects TRBV19 to TRBJ2-7; D is perhaps TRBD2 (6 bases). V shed 5 bases and J shed 4 bases, with 12 bases lying between them. The CDR3 loop spans 13 amino acids. The germline V gene has CDR1 LNHDA and CDR2 SQIVND (reference sequence). The CDR3 nucleotides read TGTGCCAGTAGTGATAGCGGTCCTTACGAGCAGTACTTC. Translating it yields CASSDSGPYEQYF.

The CDR3 protein is CASSEQGSNQPQHF. CDR3 bases: TGCGCCAGCAGTGAGCAGGGGAGCAATCAGCCCCAGCATTTT. The rearrangement uses TRBV10-2 and TRBJ1-5, with D maybe TRBD1 (6 bases). V shed 2 bases and J shed 1 base, with 6 bases lying between them. The CDR3 extends over 14 amino acids. The germline V gene has CDR1 WSHSY and CDR2 SAAADI.

This clone has a handful of counts. The chain uses TRBV9 and TRBJ2-7; TRBD2 aligns across 8 bases. The CDR3 is made up of 15 amino acids. V shed 4 bases, J shed 5 bases, and the junction held 11 bases outside the gene matches. Germline CDR1 and CDR2: SGDLS and YYNGEE. For the CDR3, the DNA is TGTGCCAGCAGCCCAGCTAGCGGGCACTGGGACGAGCAGTACTTC. It is translated as CASSPASGHWDEQYF.

This chain joins TRBV30 and TRBJ2-2, with 9 bases that match TRBD1. This CDR3 is 17 amino acids long. J was trimmed by 3 bases and V by 3 bases; bases with no gene match: 11. Germline V CDR1 and CDR2: GTSNPN, SVGIG (reference sequence). This chain's CDR3 is CAWSLVRWTGDTGELFF. The CDR3 DNA reads as TGTGCCTGGAGCCTTGTCCGTTGGACAGGGGACACCGGGGAGCTGTTTTTT.

The chain carries TRBV27 and TRBJ1-1; no firm D call. Trimming removed 1 base at V and 1 base at J, with 7 bases between. This CDR3 comprises 14 residues. The germline V gene encodes CDR1 MNHEY and CDR2 SMNVEV (reference sequence). Here the CDR3 reads CASSLFGGNTEAFF. Written as DNA, the CDR3 is TGTGCCAGCAGTTTATTCGGCGGGAACACTGAAGCTTTCTTT.

This clone was picked up one time. This sequence joins TRBV7-8 and TRBJ2-7, with 9 bases matching TRBD1. Germline loops: CDR1 SGHVS, CDR2 FQNEAQ. The CDR3 is 14 residues long. V lost 3 bases, J lost 5 bases, and 5 bases stayed unmatched. The CDR3, as DNA: TGTGCCAGCAGCTTGCGGACAGGGGTTAACGAGCAGTACTTC. It is translated as CASSLRTGVNEQYF.

This sequence joins TRBV27 and TRBJ2-7, with TRBD1 matching over 9 bases. The V segment lost 4 bases and the J segment 3 bases; nucleotides outside the gene matches: 10. Germline loops: CDR1 MNHEY, CDR2 SMNVEV (reference sequence). This CDR3 comprises 16 residues. CDR3: CASSSPRTGGFYEQYF. Written as DNA, the CDR3 is TGTGCCAGCAGTTCCCCTCGCACAGGGGGCTTCTACGAGCAGTACTTC.

The chain combines TRBV10-1 with TRBJ1-6, with TRBD1 identical over 10 bases. J gave up 10 bases and V 7 bases, and 4 bases lay outside the gene matches. Per germline, CDR1 WNHNN and CDR2 SYGVQD (reference sequence). The CDR3 is 13 amino acids. CDR3 amino acids: CASTRDRGSPLHF. The DNA of the CDR3 is TGCGCCAGCACCCGGGACAGGGGCTCACCCCTCCACTTT.

DNA of the CDR3: TGTGCCAGCAGCGAGGAGGTTAATGAAGCTTTCTTT. This encodes CASSEEVNEAFF. The rearrangement links TRBV7-6 to TRBJ1-1; D is unresolved. The V gene lost 5 bases and the J gene lost 7 bases, with 11 bases spanning the gap. The CDR3 contains 12 residues. Germline V CDR1 and CDR2: SGHVS, FNYEAQ.